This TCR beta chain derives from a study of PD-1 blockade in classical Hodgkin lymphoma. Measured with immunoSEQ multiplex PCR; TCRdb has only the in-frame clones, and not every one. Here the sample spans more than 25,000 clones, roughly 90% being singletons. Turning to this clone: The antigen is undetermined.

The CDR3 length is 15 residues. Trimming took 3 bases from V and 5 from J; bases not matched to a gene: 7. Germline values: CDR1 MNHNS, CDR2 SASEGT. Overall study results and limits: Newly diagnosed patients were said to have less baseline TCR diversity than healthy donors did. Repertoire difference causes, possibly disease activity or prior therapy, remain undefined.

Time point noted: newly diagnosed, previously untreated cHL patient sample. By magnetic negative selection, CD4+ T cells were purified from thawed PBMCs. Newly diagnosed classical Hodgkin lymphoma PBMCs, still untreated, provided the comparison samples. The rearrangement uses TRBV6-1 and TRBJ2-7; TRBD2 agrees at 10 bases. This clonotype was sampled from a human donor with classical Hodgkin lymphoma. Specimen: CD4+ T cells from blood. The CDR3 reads CASSEGASGRHEQYF. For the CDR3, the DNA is TGTGCCAGCAGTGAGGGCGCTAGCGGGAGACACGAGCAGTACTTC.